The 10 T cell receptor beta chains reported below all come from one sample, sequenced in a study of blood T cell repertoires in COVID-19. Clones were sequenced by immunoSEQ multiplex PCR, and TCRdb holds only the in-frame ones, with some missing. The sample includes some 240,000 clones, around 83% of them seen just once. Sequencing was performed on peripheral blood. These receptors were obtained from a woman aged 80 or over with acute or convalescent COVID-19.

The chain links TRBV19 to TRBJ2-5; D gene ambiguous. The V end was cut by 3 bases, the J end by 1 base, with 9 bases between. The CDR3 spans 14 residues. Germline assignment: CDR1 LNHDA and CDR2 SQIVND (reference sequence). CDR3 sequence reads: CASSMLVSQETQYF. For the CDR3, the DNA is TGTGCCAGTAGTATGTTGGTCAGCCAAGAGACCCAGTACTTC.

The chain joins TRBV3-1 (or the pseudogene TRBV3-2) to TRBJ2-3; 8 bases line up with TRBD2. This CDR3 has 16 amino acids. Germline V CDR1 and CDR2: LGHDT, YNNKEL (reference sequence). The ends lost 1 base at V and 1 base at J; junction bases unmatched: 4. The CDR3 coding sequence is TGTGCCAGCAGCCAAGGACTAGCGTGGGGCACAGATACGCAGTATTTT. It is translated as CASSQGLAWGTDTQYF.

The rearrangement uses TRBV6-5 and TRBJ2-7; the D gene is possibly TRBD1 (5 bases). The CDR3 covers 14 residues. Germline V gene lookup returns CDR1 MNHEY and CDR2 SVGAGI. V lost 4 bases, J lost 3 bases, and 13 bases lay in between. The CDR3 loop is CASSSADRGYEQYF. The CDR3 nucleotides read TGTGCCAGCAGTTCCGCCGACAGAGGCTACGAGCAGTACTTC.

A word on this clone: The junction does not match germline at one end; this may be a read error. The chain carries TRBV7-7 and TRBJ2-3, with TRBD1 matching over 7 bases. The CDR3 sequence is 13 residues long. In germline, CDR1 is SSHAT, CDR2 FNYEAQ (reference sequence). The CDR3, as DNA: TGTGCTAGCAGCAGGGGGACCACAGATACGCAGTATTTT. It codes for CASSRGTTDTQYF.

V is TRBV7-3 and J is TRBJ2-3, with 10 bases matching TRBD2. J gave up 2 bases and V 3 bases, and 2 bases lay outside the gene matches. The CDR3 sequence is 15 residues long. The V gene's germline CDR1 is SGHTA and CDR2 FQGTGA. CDR3 coding DNA: TGTGCCAGCAGCTTGACTAGCGGGTACACAGATACGCAGTATTTT. This codes for CASSLTSGYTDTQYF.

The V and J genes are TRBV28 and TRBJ1-4; 7 bases fit TRBD1. Per germline, CDR1 MDHEN and CDR2 SYDVKM. V gave up 9 bases and J gave up 8 bases; unmatched junction bases: 12. The CDR3 contains 14 residues. The CDR3 region is CASSLQGRLEKLFF. The CDR3 region has the DNA TGTGCCAGTAGCCTACAGGGGAGACTAGAAAAACTGTTTTTT.

CDR3 amino acids: CASSQGEATNEKLFF. The CDR3 DNA is TGCGCCAGCAGCCAGGGGGAGGCAACTAATGAAAAACTGTTTTTT. The chain links TRBV4-1 to TRBJ1-4, with D possibly being TRBD1 (5 bases). CDR1 and CDR2 from the germline V gene are MGHRA and YSYEKL. Trimming removed 3 bases at V and 0 bases at J, with 8 bases between. This CDR3 spans 15 amino acids.

The rearrangement uses TRBV7-9 and TRBJ2-7; D call uncertain. Deletions cut 3 bases from V and 4 bases from J, with 7 bases between. This CDR3 contains 12 residues. Germline V gives CDR1 SEHNR, CDR2 FQNEAQ (reference sequence). CDR3 amino acids: CASSFSPYEQYF. The CDR3 region has the DNA TGTGCCAGCAGCTTTTCCCCTTACGAGCAGTACTTC.

Written as DNA, the CDR3 is TGTGCCAGTAGGAGTCGGGGCTATGGCTACACCTTC. This gives the protein CASRSRGYGYTF. The chain employs TRBV19 and TRBJ1-2; no definite D call. The CDR3 sequence is 12 residues long. Germline V lookup: CDR1 LNHDA, CDR2 SQIVND (reference sequence). V lost 6 bases and J lost 4, with 9 bases in between.

V is TRBV5-1 and J is TRBJ1-2; 8 positions agree with TRBD1. Trimming removed 3 bases from V and 4 bases from J; junction bases left unmatched: 5. The CDR3 extends over 14 amino acids. Germline V gene sequence: CDR1 SGHRS, CDR2 YFSETQ. CDR3 DNA: TGCGCCAGCAGCTCGACAGGGGAGGGCTATGGCTACACCTTC. It specifies CASSSTGEGYGYTF.